This TCR beta chain was documented in a study of T cell clones after liver transplantation. Study-level information: Samples came from ITN030ST, which attempted immunosuppression withdrawal within 2 years of liver transplantation. As an antigen-independent comparator, third-party-reactive TCRbeta sequences came from pre-transplant mixed lymphocyte reactions.

The CDR3 totals 13 residues. Trimming took off 1 base at V and 2 bases at J, with 5 bases between the two ends. Germline loops: CDR1 SGHTA, CDR2 FQGNSA. Data came from immunoSEQ multiplex PCR; TCRdb stores just in-frame clones and leaves some out. The repertoire holds 50,000 to 60,000 clones, about two thirds seen once, with about 3% in the top ten. Here the sequenced sample was CD4+ T cells from blood, taken at the roughly 16-month timepoint. This clonotype originated in a human patient who received a liver transplant. Some T cells may be transferred from the graft donor. The chain has TRBV7-2 and TRBJ1-2; D gene ambiguous. The CDR3 sequence: CASSLDQNYGYTF. CDR3 nucleotides: TGTGCCAGCAGCTTAGATCAGAACTATGGCTACACCTTC. Using reference TRBV7-2 and TRBJ1-2 for the parts outside the CDR3, the full variable domain is GAGVSQSPSNKVTEKGKDVELRCDPISGHTALYWYRQSLGQGLEFLIYFQGNSAPDKSGLPSDRFSAERTGGSVSTLTIQRTQQEDSAVYLCASSLDQNYGYTFGSGTRLTVV.